This TCR beta chain was captured in a study of CD8 T cells in ankylosing spondylitis. As concerns this clonotype: Its antigen is undetermined.

Study-wide results and caveats: Matched ankylosing spondylitis synovial fluid reportedly contained a significantly enriched population of disease-linked clones. Roughly eight highly homologous variants made up a TCR beta motif that seemed to typify ankylosing spondylitis blood.

In TCRdb, the 5' RACE reads were re-called with MiXCR into one record per CDR3 protein. Among about 480,000 distinct CDR3 sequences listed, over 15% were seen once. The source of this sequence is a male donor with ankylosing spondylitis. The sample taken for sequencing was blood, either unsorted or a sorted T cell fraction (not recorded which).

The CDR3 sequence: CASSGGRGPSYGYTF. CDR3 DNA: TGTGCCAGCTCCGGGGGGAGGGGGCCTTCCTATGGCTACACCTTC. The J gene is TRBJ1-2, the V gene TRBV9; TRBD1 matches at 7 bases. The length of the CDR3 is 15 residues. CDR1 is SGDLS, CDR2 YYNGEE, per germline. V was clipped by 7 bases and J by 4 bases; unmatched bases: 13.